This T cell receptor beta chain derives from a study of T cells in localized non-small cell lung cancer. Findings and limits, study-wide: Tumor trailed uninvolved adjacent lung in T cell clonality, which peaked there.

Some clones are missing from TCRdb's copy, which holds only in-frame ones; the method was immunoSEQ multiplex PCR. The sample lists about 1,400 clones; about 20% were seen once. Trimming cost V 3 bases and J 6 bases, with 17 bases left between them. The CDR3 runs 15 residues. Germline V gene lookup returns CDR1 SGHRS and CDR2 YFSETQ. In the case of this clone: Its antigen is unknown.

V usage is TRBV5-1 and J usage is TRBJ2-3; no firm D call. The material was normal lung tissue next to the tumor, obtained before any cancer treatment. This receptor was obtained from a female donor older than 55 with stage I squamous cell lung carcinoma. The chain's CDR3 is CASSSRAESRDTQYF. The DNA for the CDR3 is TGCGCCAGCAGCTCAAGGGCTGAGTCGAGGGATACGCAGTATTTT.